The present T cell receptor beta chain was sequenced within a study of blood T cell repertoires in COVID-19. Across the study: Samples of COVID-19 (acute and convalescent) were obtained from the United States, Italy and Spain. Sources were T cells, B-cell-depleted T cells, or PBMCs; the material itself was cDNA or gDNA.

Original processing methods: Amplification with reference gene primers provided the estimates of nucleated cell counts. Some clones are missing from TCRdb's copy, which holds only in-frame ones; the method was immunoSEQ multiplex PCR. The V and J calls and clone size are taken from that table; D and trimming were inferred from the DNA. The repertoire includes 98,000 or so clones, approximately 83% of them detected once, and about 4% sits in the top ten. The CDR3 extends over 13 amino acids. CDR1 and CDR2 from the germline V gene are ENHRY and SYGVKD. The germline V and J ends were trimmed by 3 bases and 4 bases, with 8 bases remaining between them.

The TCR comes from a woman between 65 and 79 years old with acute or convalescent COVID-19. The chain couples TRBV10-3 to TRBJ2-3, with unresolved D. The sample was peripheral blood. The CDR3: CAISDRRADTQYF. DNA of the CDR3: TGTGCCATCAGTGATAGGAGAGCAGATACGCAGTATTTT.